These T cell receptor beta chains were read from a single sample in a study of blood T cell repertoires in COVID-19. TCRdb's copy holds only in-frame clones and misses some; the assay was immunoSEQ multiplex PCR. The sample yields some 150,000 clones, roughly 86% seen once. The source material was peripheral blood. The receptors originated from a human donor in a cohort sampled during active COVID-19. Both conserved end residues are trimmed from each CDR3.

>17|TRBV23-1
ASSQSPQALSTSTDTQY
>11|TRBV5-1
ASSPGVNQPQH
>11|TRBV11-2
ASPAEGADTQY
>14|TRBV5-5
ASSSGLGAQGEKLF
>14|TRBV7-9
ASSPLTGIFADTQY
>14|TRBV18
ASSPGLQSGNQPQH
>13|TRBV6-1
ASSEVGADAYEQY
>13|TRBV2
AIEGQETSGEKLF
>9|TRBV24-1
AKTGSYEQY
>10|TRBV5-1
ASTLHQETQY
>12|TRBV30
AWRGQGVSYEQY
>14|TRBV20-1
SASPKEGAGYNEQF
>13|TRBV2
ASITGQGTYNEQF
>12|TRBV27
ASSFAYSYNEQF
>14|TRBV7-9
ASSQIGGQGIYEQY
>11|TRBV7-9
ASSLAEQETQY
>10|TRBV12-3/TRBV12-4
ASSLAVYGYT
>14|TRBV19
ASAPGTGGNNQPQH
>15|TRBV7-6
ASRTSGTPFPQETQY
>13|TRBV27
ASSLSRTGVIEAF
>14|TRBV18
ASSPWTGGRNTEAF
>12|TRBV6-5
ASIPDRGIREQY
>13|TRBV13
ASSFRVSSTDTQY
>16|TRBV27
ASSPSTSGGAFTDTQY
>12|TRBV4-1
ASSQEGGYNEQF
>13|TRBV5-1
ASRWTSATNEKLF
>14|TRBV28
ASSSSTGRRGNEQF
>12|TRBV30
AWSESLWNTEAF
>12|TRBV4-1
ASSPRELYNEQF
>15|TRBV2
ASKYSRVRTDNSPLH
>13|TRBV2
ASGARGLADNEQF
>12|TRBV2
ASRAGQGTYEQY
>14|TRBV5-1
ASSLAGGTEGGELF
>12|TRBV4-2
ASSQRGVSDTQY
>10|TRBV28
ASSPPNLGQY
>12|TRBV2
ATRLAGGNNEQF
>11|TRBV2
ASSWTDNEKLF
>11|TRBV29-1
SGWAGGTNEQF
>15|TRBV28
ASRSGGADGTNEKLF
>13|TRBV28
ASRRTGGSSYEQY
>13|TRBV10-1
ASSDLAGGLNEQF
>12|TRBV18
ASSQFAGSYEQY
>17|TRBV7-8
ASSLWPALTSGVADTQY
>11|TRBV20-1
SASEGTYNEQF
>15|TRBV19
ASSTRGRSSGANVLT
>10|TRBV30
AWSVQSETQY
>14|TRBV5-4
ASSSTGTGVGNEQF
>16|TRBV4-1
ASSQQIPDRGNSGELF
>14|TRBV7-3
ASSLGLAGGLETQY
>14|TRBV7-6
ASSSPGEGGRGTQY
>13|TRBV11-2
ASSRQGVLNTEAF
>10|TRBV7-8
ASSPGLYGYT
>12|TRBV7-2
ASSLELLAGELF
>10|TRBV19
ASRSTGFGYT
>12|TRBV3-1/TRBV3-2
ASSQGGVNTEAF
>14|TRBV27
ASSLYGGGGLQPQH
>14|TRBV28
ASSWQGGGGANVLT